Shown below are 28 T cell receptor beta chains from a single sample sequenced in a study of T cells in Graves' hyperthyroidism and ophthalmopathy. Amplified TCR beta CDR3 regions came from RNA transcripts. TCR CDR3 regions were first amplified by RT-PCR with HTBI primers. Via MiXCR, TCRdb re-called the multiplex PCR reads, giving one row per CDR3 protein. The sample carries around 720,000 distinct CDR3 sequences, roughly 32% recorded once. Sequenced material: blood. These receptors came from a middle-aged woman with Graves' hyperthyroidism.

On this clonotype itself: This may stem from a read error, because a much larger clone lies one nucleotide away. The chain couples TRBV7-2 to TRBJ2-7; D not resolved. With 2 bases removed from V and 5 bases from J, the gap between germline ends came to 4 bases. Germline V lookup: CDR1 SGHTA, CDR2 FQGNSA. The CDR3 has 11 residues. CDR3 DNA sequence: TGTGCCAGCAGCTTATGGGACGAGCAGTACTTC. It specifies CASSLWDEQYF.

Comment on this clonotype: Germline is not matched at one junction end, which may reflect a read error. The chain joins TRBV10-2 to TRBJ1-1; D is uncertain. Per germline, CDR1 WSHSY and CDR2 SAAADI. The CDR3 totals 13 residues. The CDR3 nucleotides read TGTGCCAGCAGTAACGCTTGGGGCACTGAAGCTTTCTTT. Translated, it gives CASSNAWGTEAFF.

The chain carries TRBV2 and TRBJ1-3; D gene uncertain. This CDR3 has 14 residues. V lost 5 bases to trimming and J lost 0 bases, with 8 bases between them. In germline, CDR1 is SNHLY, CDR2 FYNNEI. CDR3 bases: TGTGCCAGCAGTTACGTGGACTCTGGAAACACCATATATTTT. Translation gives CASSYVDSGNTIYF.

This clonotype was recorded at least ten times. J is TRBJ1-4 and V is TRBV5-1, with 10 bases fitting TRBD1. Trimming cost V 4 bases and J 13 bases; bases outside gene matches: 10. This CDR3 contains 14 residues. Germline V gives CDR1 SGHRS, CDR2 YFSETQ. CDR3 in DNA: TGCGCCAGCAGCCAAGAAGGTCGGGACAGGGGACTGTTTTTT. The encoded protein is CASSQEGRDRGLFF.

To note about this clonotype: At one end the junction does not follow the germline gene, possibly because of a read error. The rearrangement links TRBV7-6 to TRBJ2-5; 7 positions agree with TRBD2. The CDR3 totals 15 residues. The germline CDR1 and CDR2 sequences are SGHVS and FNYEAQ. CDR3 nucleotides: TGTGCCAGCAGTTTAGTCGGGACTAAACCTCTGGCCCAGTACTTC. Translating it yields CASSLVGTKPLAQYF.

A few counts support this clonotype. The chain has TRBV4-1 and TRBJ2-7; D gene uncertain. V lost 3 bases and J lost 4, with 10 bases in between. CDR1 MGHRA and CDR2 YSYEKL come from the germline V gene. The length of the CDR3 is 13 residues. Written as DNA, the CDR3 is TGCGCCAGCAGCCAGAGAGCAGATTACGAGCAGTACTTC. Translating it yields CASSQRADYEQYF.

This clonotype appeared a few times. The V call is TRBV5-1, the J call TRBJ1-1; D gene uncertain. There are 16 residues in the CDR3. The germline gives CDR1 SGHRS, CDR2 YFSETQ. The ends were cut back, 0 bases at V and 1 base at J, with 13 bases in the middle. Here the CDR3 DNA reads TGCGCCAGCAGCTTGGATGGGGTAGGTAGGAACACTGAAGCTTTCTTT. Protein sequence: CASSLDGVGRNTEAFF.

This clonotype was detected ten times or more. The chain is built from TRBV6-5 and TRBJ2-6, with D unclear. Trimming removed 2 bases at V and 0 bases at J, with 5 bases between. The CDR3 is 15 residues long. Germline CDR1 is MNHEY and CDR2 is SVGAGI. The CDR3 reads CASSYDGSGANVLTF. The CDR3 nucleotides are TGTGCCAGCAGTTACGATGGCTCTGGGGCCAACGTCCTGACTTTC.

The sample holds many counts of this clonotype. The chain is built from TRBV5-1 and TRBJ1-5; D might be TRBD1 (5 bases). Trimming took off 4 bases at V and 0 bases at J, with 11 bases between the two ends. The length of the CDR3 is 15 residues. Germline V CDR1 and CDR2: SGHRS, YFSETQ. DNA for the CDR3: TGCGCCAGCAGCCGAGGACACGATAGCAATCAGCCCCAGCATTTT. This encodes CASSRGHDSNQPQHF.

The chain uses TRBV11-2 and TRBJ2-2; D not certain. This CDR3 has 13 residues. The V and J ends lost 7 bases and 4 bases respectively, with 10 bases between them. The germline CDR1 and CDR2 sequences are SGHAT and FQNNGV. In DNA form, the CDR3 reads TGTGCCAGCATGCCTACGACCACCGGGGAGCTGTTTTTT. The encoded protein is CASMPTTTGELFF.

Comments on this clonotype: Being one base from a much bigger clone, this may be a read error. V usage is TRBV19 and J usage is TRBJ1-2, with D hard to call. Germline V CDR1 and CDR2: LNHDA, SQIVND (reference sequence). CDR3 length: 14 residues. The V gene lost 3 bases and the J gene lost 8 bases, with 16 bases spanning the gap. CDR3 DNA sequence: TGTGCCAGTAGTATCCTCGACGGGTTGTGGGGCTACACCTTC. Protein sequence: CASSILDGLWGYTF.

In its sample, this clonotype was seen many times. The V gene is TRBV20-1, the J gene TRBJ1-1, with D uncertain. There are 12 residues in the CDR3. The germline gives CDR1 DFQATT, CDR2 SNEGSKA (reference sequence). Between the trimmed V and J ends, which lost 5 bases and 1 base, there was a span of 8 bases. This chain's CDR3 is CSARYTNTEAFF. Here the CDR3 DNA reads TGCAGTGCTCGCTACACGAACACTGAAGCTTTCTTT.

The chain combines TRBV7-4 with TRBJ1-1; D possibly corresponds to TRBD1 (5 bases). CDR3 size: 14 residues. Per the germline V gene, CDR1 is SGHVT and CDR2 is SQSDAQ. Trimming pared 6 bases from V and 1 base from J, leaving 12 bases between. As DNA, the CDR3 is TGTGCCAGCAGTTCTATTACAGGGAACACTGAAGCTTTCTTT. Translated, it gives CASSSITGNTEAFF. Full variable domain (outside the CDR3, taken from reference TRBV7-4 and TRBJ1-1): GAGVSQSPRYKVAKRGRDVALRCDSISGHVTLYWYRQTLGQGSEVLTYSQSDAQRDKSGRPSGRFSAERPERSVSTLKIQRTEQGDSAVYLCASSSITGNTEAFFGQGTRLTVV.

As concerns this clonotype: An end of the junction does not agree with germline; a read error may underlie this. The CDR3 DNA reads TGTGCCAGCAGTCCACCCGCTCAGCCCCAGCATTTT. It encodes CASSPPAQPQHF. The V and J genes are TRBV10-3 and TRBJ1-5; D not resolved. CDR1 and CDR2 from the germline V gene are ENHRY and SYGVKD. The CDR3 is made up of 12 amino acids.

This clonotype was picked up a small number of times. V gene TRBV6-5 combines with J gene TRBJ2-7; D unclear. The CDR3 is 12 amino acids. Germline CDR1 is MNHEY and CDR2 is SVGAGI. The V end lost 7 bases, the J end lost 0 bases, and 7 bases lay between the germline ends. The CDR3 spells CASNQVSYEQYF. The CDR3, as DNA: TGTGCCAGCAATCAGGTCTCCTACGAGCAGTACTTC.

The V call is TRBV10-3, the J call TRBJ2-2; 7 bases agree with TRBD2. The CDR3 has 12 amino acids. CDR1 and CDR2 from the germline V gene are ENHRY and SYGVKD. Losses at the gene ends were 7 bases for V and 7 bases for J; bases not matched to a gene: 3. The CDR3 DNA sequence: TGTGCCATCACGGGCGGGGGCGGGGAGCTGTTTTTT. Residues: CAITGGGGELFF.

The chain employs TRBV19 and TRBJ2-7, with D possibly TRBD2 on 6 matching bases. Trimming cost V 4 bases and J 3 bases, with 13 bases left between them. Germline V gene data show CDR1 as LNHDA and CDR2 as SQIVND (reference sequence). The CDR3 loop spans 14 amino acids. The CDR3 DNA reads TGTGCCAGTAGTAAAGGGACTTTCGGCTACGAGCAGTACTTC. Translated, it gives CASSKGTFGYEQYF.

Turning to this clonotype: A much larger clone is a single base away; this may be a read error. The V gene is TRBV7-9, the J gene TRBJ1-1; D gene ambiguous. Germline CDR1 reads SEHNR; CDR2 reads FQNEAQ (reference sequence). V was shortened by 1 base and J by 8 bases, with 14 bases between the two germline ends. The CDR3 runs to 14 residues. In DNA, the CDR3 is TGTGCCAGCAGCTTAGTTTCGGCAGGCGGAGAAGCTTTCTTT. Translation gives CASSLVSAGGEAFF.

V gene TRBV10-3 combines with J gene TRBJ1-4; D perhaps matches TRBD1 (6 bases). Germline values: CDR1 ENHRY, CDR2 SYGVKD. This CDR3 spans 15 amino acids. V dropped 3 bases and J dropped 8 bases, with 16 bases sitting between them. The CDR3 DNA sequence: TGTGCCATCAGTGAAACCGGGGGCCAGAGGGAAAAACTGTTTTTT. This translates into CAISETGGQREKLFF.

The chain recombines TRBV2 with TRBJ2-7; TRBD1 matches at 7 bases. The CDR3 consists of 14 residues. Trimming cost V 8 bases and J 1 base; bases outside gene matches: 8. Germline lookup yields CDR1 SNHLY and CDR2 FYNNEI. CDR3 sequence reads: CASAKGQNSYEQYF. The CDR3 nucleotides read TGTGCCAGCGCCAAGGGACAGAATTCCTACGAGCAGTACTTC.

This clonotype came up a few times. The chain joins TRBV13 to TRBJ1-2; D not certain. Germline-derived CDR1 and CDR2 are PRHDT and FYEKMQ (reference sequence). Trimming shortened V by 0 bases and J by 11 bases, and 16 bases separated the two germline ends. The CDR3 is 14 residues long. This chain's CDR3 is CASSLGRQALTYTF. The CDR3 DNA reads TGTGCCAGCAGCTTAGGCCGGCAGGCCCTGACGTACACCTTC.

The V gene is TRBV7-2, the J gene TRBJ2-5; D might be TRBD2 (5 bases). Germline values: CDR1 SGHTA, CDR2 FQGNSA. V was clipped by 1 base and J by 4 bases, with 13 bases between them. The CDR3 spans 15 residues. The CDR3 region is CASSLDDGLRETQYF. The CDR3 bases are TGTGCCAGCAGCTTAGATGATGGACTCCGAGAGACCCAGTACTTC.

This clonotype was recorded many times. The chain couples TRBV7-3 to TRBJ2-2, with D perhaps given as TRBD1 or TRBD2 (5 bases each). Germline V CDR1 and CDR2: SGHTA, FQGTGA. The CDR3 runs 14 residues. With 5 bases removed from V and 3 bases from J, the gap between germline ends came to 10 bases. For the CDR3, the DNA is TGTGCCAGCAGCCCGAGAGGGGACACCGGGGAGCTGTTTTTT. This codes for CASSPRGDTGELFF.

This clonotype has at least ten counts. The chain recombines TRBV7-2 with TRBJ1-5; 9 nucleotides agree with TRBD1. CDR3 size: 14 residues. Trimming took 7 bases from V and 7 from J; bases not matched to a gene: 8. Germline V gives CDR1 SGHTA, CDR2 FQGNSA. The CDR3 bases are TGTGCCAGCACCATCGACAGGGGGAGGCAGCCCCAGCATTTT. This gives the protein CASTIDRGRQPQHF.

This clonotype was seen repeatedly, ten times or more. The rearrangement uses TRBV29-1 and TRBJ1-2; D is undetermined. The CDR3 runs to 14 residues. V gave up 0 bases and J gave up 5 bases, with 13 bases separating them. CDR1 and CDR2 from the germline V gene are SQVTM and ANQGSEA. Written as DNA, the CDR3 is TGCAGCGTTGAAGATCAAGAGGGCGGGTATGGCTACACCTTC. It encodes CSVEDQEGGYGYTF.

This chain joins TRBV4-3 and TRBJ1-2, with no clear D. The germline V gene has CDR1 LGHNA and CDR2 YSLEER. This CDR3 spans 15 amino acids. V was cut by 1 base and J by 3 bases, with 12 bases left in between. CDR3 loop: CASSQAVGSHYGYTF. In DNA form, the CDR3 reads TGCGCCAGCAGCCAAGCTGTGGGCTCTCACTATGGCTACACCTTC.

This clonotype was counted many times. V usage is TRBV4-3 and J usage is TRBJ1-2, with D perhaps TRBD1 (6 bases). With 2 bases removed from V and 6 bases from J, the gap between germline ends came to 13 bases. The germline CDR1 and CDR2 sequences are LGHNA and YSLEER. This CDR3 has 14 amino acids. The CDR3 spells CASSQHREMDGYTF. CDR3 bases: TGCGCCAGCAGCCAACACAGGGAAATGGATGGCTACACCTTC.

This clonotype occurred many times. The CDR3 protein is CASSLVLPNSPLHF. CDR3 bases: TGTGCCAGCAGCTTAGTGCTACCAAATTCACCCCTCCACTTT. The chain couples TRBV7-9 to TRBJ1-6, with unresolved D. V shed 1 base and J shed 7 bases, with 8 bases lying between them. The CDR3 totals 14 residues. Germline lookup yields CDR1 SEHNR and CDR2 FQNEAQ (reference sequence).